The 17 T cell receptor beta chains below come from one sample, sequenced in a study of PD-1 blockade in classical Hodgkin lymphoma. The protocol was immunoSEQ multiplex PCR, while the TCRdb copy is restricted to in-frame clones and leaves out a portion. The repertoire holds 15,000 to 20,000 clones, about 83% seen once, with 8.4% in the top ten. Stated time point: newly diagnosed, previously untreated cHL patient sample. Material: peripheral blood mononuclear cells (PBMCs). The receptors were gathered from a human donor with classical Hodgkin lymphoma.

This rearrangement joins TRBV19 to TRBJ2-3, with TRBD1 matching over 10 bases. The germline gives CDR1 LNHDA, CDR2 SQIVND (reference sequence). The CDR3 spans 16 residues. The V gene end was trimmed by 6 bases and the J gene end by 2 bases; junction bases not matched to a gene: 8. This CDR3 is CASSTPRQGATDTQYF. The CDR3 DNA reads as TGTGCCAGTAGCACCCCCCGACAGGGGGCCACAGATACGCAGTATTTT.

The CDR3 bases are TGCGCCAGCAGCTATAGCGGGAGGATGGATGAGCAGTTCTTC. Its protein is CASSYSGRMDEQFF. The V and J genes are TRBV5-1 and TRBJ2-1, with 10 bases aligning to TRBD2. CDR3 length equals 14 residues. Germline V gives CDR1 SGHRS, CDR2 YFSETQ. The V gene end was trimmed by 3 bases and the J gene end by 8 bases; junction bases not matched to a gene: 5.

The chain combines TRBV28 with TRBJ1-6, with D tentatively TRBD1 (5 bases). CDR1 is MDHEN and CDR2 is SYDVKM in the germline V gene. The CDR3 runs 14 residues. Between the trimmed V and J ends, which lost 5 bases and 16 bases, there was a span of 21 bases. Written as DNA, the CDR3 is TGTGCCAGCAGTCCCCCAGGGCGGACGTCATCGCTCCACTTT. Its translation: CASSPPGRTSSLHF.

The chain carries TRBV5-6 and TRBJ1-2; D is perhaps TRBD1 (5 bases). Germline V CDR1 and CDR2: SGHDT, YYEEEE. This CDR3 is built from 13 residues. Trimming removed 0 bases from V and 6 bases from J, with 9 bases in between. The CDR3 reads CASSLEGLDGYTF. CDR3 bases: TGTGCCAGCAGCTTGGAGGGGTTAGATGGCTACACCTTC.

The gene calls are TRBV19 and TRBJ2-2; D is undetermined. V was trimmed by 5 bases and J by 4 bases, leaving 5 bases between them. CDR1 is LNHDA, CDR2 SQIVND, per germline (reference sequence). This CDR3 region has 12 residues. CDR3 nucleotide sequence: TGTGCCAGTAGTCTACTCACCGGGGAGCTGTTTTTT. It translates to CASSLLTGELFF.

The chain links TRBV14 to TRBJ2-7; D perhaps matches TRBD2 (5 bases). The V gene lost 3 bases and the J gene lost 6 bases, with 12 bases spanning the gap. Germline V gene sequence: CDR1 SGHDN, CDR2 FVKESK. The CDR3 sequence is 13 residues long. The CDR3 spells CASSQIGLGEQYF. In nucleotides, the CDR3 is TGTGCCAGCAGCCAGATAGGACTTGGCGAGCAGTACTTC. Looking up the rest from reference TRBV14 and TRBJ2-7 gives the full variable domain: EAGVTQFPSHSVIEKGQTVTLRCDPISGHDNLYWYRRVMGKEIKFLLHFVKESKQDESGMPNNRFLAERTGGTYSTLKVQPAELEDSGVYFCASSQIGLGEQYFGPGTRLTVT.

The chain joins TRBV5-3 to TRBJ2-1; a possible D gene is TRBD1 (5 bases). TRBV5-3 is marked as an open reading frame, function uncertain. The CDR3 extends over 15 amino acids. Trimming left V 0 bases short and J 9 bases short, with 16 bases between. CDR3 sequence reads: CARSLGKGKNAEQFF. The CDR3 DNA is TGTGCCAGAAGCTTGGGCAAGGGGAAGAATGCTGAGCAGTTCTTC.

The J gene is TRBJ1-2, the V gene TRBV6-1; D is ambiguous. The length of the CDR3 is 8 residues. In germline, CDR1 is MNHNS, CDR2 SASEGT. This CDR3 is CVLAGYTF. DNA for the CDR3: TGTGTCCTCGCGGGCTACACCTTC.

The chain has TRBV2 and TRBJ1-5; 7 bases fit TRBD1. This CDR3 has 15 amino acids. V lost 5 bases, J lost 3 bases, and 7 bases stayed unmatched. Looked up from germline, CDR1 is SNHLY and CDR2 is FYNNEI. The CDR3 region is CASSPEQGFNQPQHF. CDR3 coding DNA: TGTGCCAGCAGTCCGGAACAGGGGTTCAATCAGCCCCAGCATTTT.

This chain links TRBV5-4 with TRBJ1-1, with D hard to call. This CDR3 contains 13 residues. Germline CDR1 SGHNT, CDR2 YYREEE (reference sequence). V was pared by 2 bases and J by 1 base, with 6 bases between. The CDR3 here is CASSLRGNTEAFF. CDR3 bases: TGTGCCAGCAGCTTAAGAGGGAACACTGAAGCTTTCTTT.

The sample holds a few counts of this clone. The chain carries TRBV25-1 and TRBJ2-6; D remains ambiguous. The CDR3 length is 13 residues. V dropped 5 bases and J dropped 2 bases, with 4 bases sitting between them. Germline values: CDR1 MGHDK, CDR2 SYGVNS. The CDR3 coding sequence is TGTGCCAGCAGTACCCCTGGGGCCAACGTCCTGACTTTC. Its protein product is CASSTPGANVLTF.

This sequence joins TRBV9 and TRBJ2-6; D unclear. The CDR3 covers 17 residues. Trimming took off 0 bases at V and 0 bases at J, with 10 bases between the two ends. CDR1 and CDR2 (germline): SGDLS, YYNGEE. The CDR3 region is CASSVDGGISGANVLTF. For the CDR3, the DNA is TGTGCCAGCAGCGTAGACGGCGGAATCTCTGGGGCCAACGTCCTGACTTTC. Complete variable domain (other parts from reference TRBV9 and TRBJ2-6): DSGVTQTPKHLITATGQRVTLRCSPRSGDLSVYWYQQSLDQGLQFLIQYYNGEERAKGNILERFSAQQFPDLHSELNLSSLELGDSALYFCASSVDGGISGANVLTFGAGSRLTVL.

V gene TRBV19 combines with J gene TRBJ1-5; 8 nucleotides line up with TRBD1. This CDR3 spans 14 amino acids. V lost 3 bases, J lost 4 bases, and 2 bases stayed unmatched. Germline CDR1 LNHDA, CDR2 SQIVND (reference sequence). The CDR3 region has the DNA TGTGCCAGTAGTATCAACAGGGGGAATCAGCCCCAGCATTTT. This encodes CASSINRGNQPQHF.

The chain recombines TRBV19 with TRBJ1-2; D is possibly TRBD1 (6 bases). Germline loops: CDR1 LNHDA, CDR2 SQIVND (reference sequence). Trimming pared 10 bases from V and 4 bases from J, leaving 10 bases between. The CDR3 loop spans 11 amino acids. The DNA for the CDR3 is TGTGCCACAAGGACAGTCTATGGCTACACCTTC. Its protein is CATRTVYGYTF. Full variable domain (outside the CDR3, taken from reference TRBV19 and TRBJ1-2): DGGITQSPKYLFRKEGQNVTLSCEQNLNHDAMYWYRQDPGQGLRLIYYSQIVNDFQKGDIAEGYSVSREKKESFPLTVTSAQKNPTAFYLCATRTVYGYTFGSGTRLTVV.

J is TRBJ1-1 and V is TRBV6-1; D is perhaps TRBD1 (5 bases). Germline V gene lookup returns CDR1 MNHNS and CDR2 SASEGT. The CDR3 contains 16 residues. Trimming pared 4 bases from V and 5 bases from J, leaving 20 bases between. CDR3 bases: TGTGCCAGCAGTGGTACCCTAGGGGAGGGTTTGACTGAAGCTTTCTTT. As protein: CASSGTLGEGLTEAFF.

The CDR3 protein is CASRLPDRGRSLDKSGRAGNEQFF. Written as DNA, the CDR3 is TGCGCCAGCAGACTACCGGACAGGGGGCGGTCGTTGGACAAGAGCGGGAGGGCCGGCAATGAGCAGTTCTTC. This chain joins TRBV10-1 and TRBJ2-1, with D maybe TRBD1 (11 bases). From germline, CDR1 is WNHNN and CDR2 SYGVQD (reference sequence). The V end was cut by 6 bases, the J end by 6 bases, with 45 bases between. This CDR3 spans 24 amino acids.

Only one count was recorded for this clone. The V and J genes are TRBV28 and TRBJ2-2, with D perhaps being TRBD1 or TRBD2 (5 bases each). This CDR3 spans 15 amino acids. Germline V CDR1 and CDR2: MDHEN, SYDVKM. The V end lost 3 bases, the J end lost 3 bases, and 11 bases lay between the germline ends. As DNA, the CDR3 is TGTGCCAGCAGTTTTGGGGGAGTGGACACCGGGGAGCTGTTTTTT. Protein product: CASSFGGVDTGELFF.